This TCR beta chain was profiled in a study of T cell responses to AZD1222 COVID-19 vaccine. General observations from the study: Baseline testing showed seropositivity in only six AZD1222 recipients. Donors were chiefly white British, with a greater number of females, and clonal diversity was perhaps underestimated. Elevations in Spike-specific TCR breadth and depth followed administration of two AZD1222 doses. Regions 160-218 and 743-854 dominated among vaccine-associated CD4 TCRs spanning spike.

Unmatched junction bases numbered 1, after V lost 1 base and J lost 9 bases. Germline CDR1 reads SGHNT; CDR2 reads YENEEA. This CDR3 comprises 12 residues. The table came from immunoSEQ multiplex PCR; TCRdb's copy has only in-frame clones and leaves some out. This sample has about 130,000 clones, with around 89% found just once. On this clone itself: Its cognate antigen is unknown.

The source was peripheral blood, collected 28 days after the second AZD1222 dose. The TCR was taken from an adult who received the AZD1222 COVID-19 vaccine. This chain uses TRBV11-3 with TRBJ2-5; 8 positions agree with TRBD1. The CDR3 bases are TGTGCCAGCAGCTTAGGGGGACAGGCCCAGTACTTC. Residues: CASSLGGQAQYF.